One sample yielded the 25 T cell receptor beta chains listed below, sequenced in a study of blood T cell repertoires in COVID-19. The assay was immunoSEQ multiplex PCR, and TCRdb's table has in-frame clones only and misses some. The sample records some 210,000 clones, around 82% being singletons. The sequencing sample was made of PBMCs or T cells enriched from blood (not recorded which). All receptors come from a man aged 25-45 years with acute COVID-19.

The CDR3 nucleotides are TGTGCCAGTAGTCCGGGACAGGCATCCTATAATTCACCCCTCCACTTT. Its protein product is CASSPGQASYNSPLHF. The genes are TRBV19 and TRBJ1-6; 8 nucleotides agree with TRBD1. This CDR3 has 16 residues. Germline CDR1 LNHDA, CDR2 SQIVND (reference sequence). V shed 5 bases and J 1 base; nucleotides not matched to a gene: 4. The whole variable domain, remainder taken from reference TRBV19 and TRBJ1-6, is DGGITQSPKYLFRKEGQNVTLSCEQNLNHDAMYWYRQDPGQGLRLIYYSQIVNDFQKGDIAEGYSVSREKKESFPLTVTSAQKNPTAFYLCASSPGQASYNSPLHFGNGTRLTVT.

A single count supports this clone. The CDR3 loop is CASSGRLAGHNEQFF. The CDR3 DNA sequence: TGTGCCAGCAGCGGCCGACTAGCGGGGCACAATGAGCAGTTCTTC. The genes are TRBV7-3 and TRBJ2-1; 11 bases are a match to TRBD2. V was pared by 5 bases and J by 5 bases, with 5 bases of the junction left unmatched. CDR1 and CDR2 (germline): SGHTA, FQGTGA. This CDR3 spans 15 amino acids.

This chain links TRBV19 with TRBJ1-3; D ambiguous. The CDR3 loop spans 15 amino acids. CDR1 and CDR2 from the germline V gene are LNHDA and SQIVND (reference sequence). V was clipped by 7 bases and J by 0 bases, with 13 bases between them. The CDR3 DNA is TGTGCCAGTACTCCCCTCAGCGGCTCTGGAAACACCATATATTTT. This gives the protein CASTPLSGSGNTIYF.

In its sample, this clone was seen a few times. Other DNA sequences in this sample translate to the same CDR3. The chain has TRBV12-3 or TRBV12-4 and TRBJ1-6; weak D call: TRBD1 (5 bases). V gave up 2 bases and J gave up 7 bases, with 6 bases separating them. This CDR3 has 13 residues. The CDR3 bases are TGTGCCAGCAGTTTAACAGGAAATTCACCCCTCCACTTT. It encodes CASSLTGNSPLHF.

The chain joins TRBV7-9 to TRBJ2-2; 7 nucleotides agree with TRBD1. The CDR3 length is 16 residues. Trimming removed 5 bases from V and 6 bases from J; junction bases left unmatched: 12. Germline loops: CDR1 SEHNR, CDR2 FQNEAQ (reference sequence). Here the CDR3 reads CASSLRQGKDPGELFF. The DNA for the CDR3 is TGTGCCAGCAGCCTTCGACAGGGAAAAGATCCCGGGGAGCTGTTTTTT.

This chain links TRBV7-3 with TRBJ2-2; D remains ambiguous. The germline V gene has CDR1 SGHTA and CDR2 FQGTGA. V was pared by 0 bases and J by 4 bases, with 9 bases between. The CDR3 has 15 amino acids. CDR3 nucleotide sequence: TGTGCCAGCAGCTTAACGCCAAGCGCCACCGGGGAGCTGTTTTTT. Translation: CASSLTPSATGELFF. The full variable domain, in which reference TRBV7-3 and TRBJ2-2 provide the parts outside the CDR3, is GAGVSQTPSNKVTEKGKYVELRCDPISGHTALYWYRQSLGQGPEFLIYFQGTGAADDSGLPNDRFFAVRPEGSVSTLKIQRTERGDSAVYLCASSLTPSATGELFFGEGSRLTVL.

This clone was counted only a few times. This chain connects TRBV5-1 to TRBJ1-1; 10 bases are a match to TRBD1. The junction had 4 bases not matched to a gene; V was cut back by 3 bases and J by 2 bases. Germline loops: CDR1 SGHRS, CDR2 YFSETQ. The CDR3 sequence is 15 residues long. The CDR3 here is CASSSMTGGNTEAFF. DNA of the CDR3: TGCGCCAGCAGCTCCATGACAGGGGGCAACACTGAAGCTTTCTTT.

V usage is TRBV5-1 and J usage is TRBJ1-3, with a weak D call TRBD1 (6 bases). This CDR3 region has 14 residues. V was pared by 0 bases and J by 4 bases, with 8 bases between. Germline assignment: CDR1 SGHRS and CDR2 YFSETQ. CDR3 amino acids: CASSLDQGGNTIYF. The CDR3 coding sequence is TGCGCCAGCAGCTTGGATCAGGGGGGAAACACCATATATTTT.

The V gene is TRBV7-9, the J gene TRBJ1-3; TRBD1 is a possible D gene (5 bases). CDR1 and CDR2 from the germline V gene are SEHNR and FQNEAQ (reference sequence). The CDR3 runs 16 residues. V was shortened by 5 bases and J by 0 bases, with 14 bases between the two germline ends. CDR3 sequence (DNA): TGTGCCAGCAGCCCAGGGACTGGCAGCTCTGGAAACACCATATATTTT. This codes for CASSPGTGSSGNTIYF.

V usage is TRBV28 and J usage is TRBJ2-1, with 9 bases that match TRBD1. With V trimmed by 8 bases and J by 5 bases, 10 bases remained unmatched. CDR1 is MDHEN, CDR2 SYDVKM, per germline. The CDR3 runs 15 residues. The CDR3 loop reads CASAKGGQGNNEQFF. The DNA of the CDR3 is TGTGCCAGCGCAAAGGGGGGACAGGGCAACAATGAGCAGTTCTTC.

The chain joins TRBV20-1 to TRBJ1-1; D unclear. Germline assignment: CDR1 DFQATT and CDR2 SNEGSKA (reference sequence). Trimming took off 6 bases at V and 0 bases at J, with 5 bases between the two ends. The CDR3 runs to 11 residues. CDR3 amino acids: CSAILNTEAFF. In DNA form, the CDR3 reads TGCAGTGCAATATTGAACACTGAAGCTTTCTTT.

The rearrangement uses TRBV6-8 and TRBJ2-4, with 9 bases aligning to TRBD1. From germline, CDR1 is MNHGY and CDR2 SAAAGT. The CDR3 runs to 16 residues. V lost 5 bases and J lost 5; bases outside the gene matches: 10. The CDR3 coding sequence is TGTGCCAGCAGTCCCCCGGGACAGGGTATGGAAAACATTCAGTACTTC. Amino acids: CASSPPGQGMENIQYF.

The J gene is TRBJ1-1, the V gene TRBV6-5; D is unresolved. V lost 3 bases and J lost 4, with 9 bases in between. CDR1 is MNHEY and CDR2 is SVGAGI in the germline V gene. The CDR3 contains 13 residues. CDR3 loop: CASSYGGATEAFF. The DNA for the CDR3 is TGTGCCAGCAGTTATGGAGGCGCCACTGAAGCTTTCTTT.

The chain links TRBV5-5 to TRBJ1-1; 10 bases fit TRBD1. Trimming removed 4 bases from V and 0 bases from J; junction bases left unmatched: 3. The germline V gene encodes CDR1 SGHKS and CDR2 YYEKEE (reference sequence). This CDR3 spans 15 amino acids. CDR3 bases: TGTGCCAGCAGCATAGGACAGGGGGTGAACACTGAAGCTTTCTTT. Protein sequence: CASSIGQGVNTEAFF.

The V gene is TRBV10-3, the J gene TRBJ1-3, with 8 positions matching TRBD1. In germline, CDR1 is ENHRY, CDR2 SYGVKD. The CDR3 loop spans 13 amino acids. The junction had 6 bases not matched to a gene; V was cut back by 6 bases and J by 8 bases. In DNA form, the CDR3 reads TGTGCCATCAGGGAAGGACAGGGTCACACCATATATTTT. Protein: CAIREGQGHTIYF.

The CDR3 region is CASSAGTVNEKLFF. The CDR3 nucleotides read TGTGCCAGCAGTGCCGGGACAGTAAATGAAAAACTGTTTTTT. V is TRBV9 and J is TRBJ1-4; 7 nucleotides match TRBD1. The CDR3 runs to 14 residues. The ends lost 5 bases at V and 5 bases at J; junction bases unmatched: 6. Germline CDR1 is SGDLS and CDR2 is YYNGEE.

In this sample, this clone turned up once. Other nucleotide sequences from this sample produce the same CDR3. The rearrangement uses TRBV9 and TRBJ2-5; 13 bases line up with TRBD2. The J segment lost 1 base and the V segment lost 0 bases, leaving 0 bases of the junction unmatched. CDR3 length: 16 residues. CDR1 is SGDLS and CDR2 is YYNGEE in the germline V gene. The CDR3 sequence: CASSVGLAGGQETQYF. Here the CDR3 DNA reads TGTGCCAGCAGCGTAGGACTAGCGGGGGGCCAAGAGACCCAGTACTTC.

The chain employs TRBV6-1 and TRBJ1-5; D unclear. The CDR3 contains 16 residues. The V end lost 4 bases, the J end lost 0 bases, and 13 bases lay between the germline ends. Per the germline V gene, CDR1 is MNHNS and CDR2 is SASEGT. This chain's CDR3 is CASSGTTGVSNQPQHF. The CDR3 DNA is TGTGCCAGCAGTGGGACGACCGGGGTTAGCAATCAGCCCCAGCATTTT.

The V and J genes are TRBV4-1 and TRBJ2-5, with 8 bases fitting TRBD1. V lost 3 bases, J lost 5 bases, and 8 bases stayed unmatched. Germline assignment: CDR1 MGHRA and CDR2 YSYEKL. This CDR3 contains 15 residues. CDR3 nucleotide sequence: TGCGCCAGCAGCCAGGCATGGACAGGGAGGGAGACCCAGTACTTC. This sequence encodes CASSQAWTGRETQYF.

The V and J genes are TRBV28 and TRBJ1-1, with a possible D match to TRBD1 (6 bases). CDR1 is MDHEN and CDR2 is SYDVKM in the germline V gene. The CDR3 covers 15 residues. Deletions cut 0 bases from V and 1 base from J, with 9 bases between. The CDR3 spells CASSLWGAGNTEAFF. The CDR3, as DNA: TGTGCCAGCAGTTTATGGGGGGCGGGGAACACTGAAGCTTTCTTT.

V is TRBV18 and J is TRBJ2-1, with 7 bases fitting TRBD2. Unmatched junction bases numbered 1, after V lost 0 bases and J lost 5 bases. The CDR3 is 14 residues long. The V gene's germline CDR1 is KGHSH and CDR2 LQKENI. CDR3 in amino acids: CASSPPLANNEQFF. In DNA form, the CDR3 reads TGTGCCAGCTCACCACCACTAGCGAACAATGAGCAGTTCTTC.

In its sample, this clone was seen a few times. Other nucleotide sequences in the sample specify the same CDR3. The CDR3 nucleotides read TGCGCCAGCAGCTTGGAAGGGGCAGGTCAGCCCCAGCATTTT. Translating it yields CASSLEGAGQPQHF. The gene calls are TRBV5-1 and TRBJ1-5; D might be TRBD1 (5 bases). CDR3 size: 14 residues. Trimming stripped 0 bases from V and 6 bases from J, with 10 bases between. Germline CDR1 and CDR2: SGHRS and YFSETQ.

This clone was observed once. The CDR3 is CASSPGHRTFYGYTF. The CDR3 region has the DNA TGTGCCAGCAGTCCTGGACACAGGACCTTCTATGGCTACACCTTC. The J gene is TRBJ1-2, the V gene TRBV2, with D tentatively TRBD1 (5 bases). CDR3 length equals 15 residues. V dropped 5 bases and J dropped 4 bases, with 17 bases sitting between them. Germline V gene sequence: CDR1 SNHLY, CDR2 FYNNEI.

CDR3 sequence (DNA): TGTGCCAGCAGTTTCGGACTAGCGGGGGCCTACGAGCAGTACTTC. Translating gives CASSFGLAGAYEQYF. V gene TRBV27 combines with J gene TRBJ2-7; TRBD2 aligns across 13 bases. CDR1 is MNHEY, CDR2 SMNVEV, per germline (reference sequence). This CDR3 has 15 amino acids. V was clipped by 3 bases and J by 2 bases; unmatched bases: 1.

The chain uses TRBV2 and TRBJ2-7, with D maybe TRBD2 (5 bases). This CDR3 is built from 13 residues. Trimming stripped 3 bases from V and 7 bases from J, with 13 bases between. Per germline, CDR1 SNHLY and CDR2 FYNNEI. The CDR3, as DNA: TGTGCCAGCAGTGAGACCGACCGAGGGGAGCAGTACTTC. Translation: CASSETDRGEQYF.